These 16 T cell receptor beta chains originate from one sample sequenced in a study of post-analysis software for immune sequencing data. Study-level results: The study found TRBV5-6, TRBV5-1 and TRBV20-1 among five or six TRBV segments more frequent in patients than controls.

Carried by the TCR beta cDNA libraries were unique molecular identifiers. MiXCR, applied by TCRdb to the PCR reads, yields one record per CDR3 protein. The sample shows around 500,000 distinct CDR3 sequences, around a third of them seen only once. No antigen has been assigned to these receptors. Material for sequencing was blood. The receptor source for this set is a girl younger than 18 with multiple sclerosis.

The chain couples TRBV4-1 to TRBJ2-7; D unresolved. Trimming removed 1 base from V and 2 bases from J, with 15 bases in between. The CDR3 sequence is 16 residues long. The germline gives CDR1 MGHRA, CDR2 YSYEKL. Here the CDR3 DNA reads TGCGCCAGCAGCCAAGCTATGCTAACAGATCCCTACGAGCAGTACTTC. This codes for CASSQAMLTDPYEQYF.

This CDR3 reads CSASFDRGKETQYF. DNA for the CDR3: TGCAGTGCTAGTTTTGACAGGGGAAAAGAGACCCAGTACTTC. The chain is built from TRBV20-1 and TRBJ2-5; TRBD1 agrees at 8 bases. This CDR3 comprises 14 residues. Looked up from germline, CDR1 is DFQATT and CDR2 is SNEGSKA (reference sequence). V gave up 3 bases and J gave up 3 bases; unmatched junction bases: 6.

This clonotype was recorded a few times. J is TRBJ1-2 and V is TRBV4-1; unclear D gene. The CDR3 is made up of 15 amino acids. With 2 bases removed from V and 8 bases from J, the gap between germline ends came to 18 bases. In germline, CDR1 is MGHRA, CDR2 YSYEKL. The CDR3 DNA reads as TGCGCCAGCAGCCAACCCACAACGGATACGGGGGGCTACACCTTC. Translation gives CASSQPTTDTGGYTF.

The chain employs TRBV6-6 and TRBJ2-1; no firm D call. The CDR3 has 16 amino acids. Germline CDR1 is MNHNY and CDR2 is SVGAGI (reference sequence). Deletions cut 6 bases from V and 1 base from J, with 16 bases between. Written as DNA, the CDR3 is TGTGCCAGCAGCCGAGGAGCACTCGGGTCCTACAATGAGCAGTTCTTC. This encodes CASSRGALGSYNEQFF.

The chain recombines TRBV27 with TRBJ2-1; 8 bases align to TRBD2. Germline V gives CDR1 MNHEY, CDR2 SMNVEV (reference sequence). The CDR3 extends over 13 amino acids. After removal of 6 bases from V and 6 bases from J, the junction contained 4 bases not matched to a gene. CDR3 protein: CASSAGGGNEQFF. CDR3 DNA sequence: TGTGCCAGCAGCGCCGGGGGGGGCAATGAGCAGTTCTTC.

V gene TRBV9 combines with J gene TRBJ1-3; D not resolved. V lost 0 bases and J 0 bases, leaving 7 bases between the germline ends. CDR1 is SGDLS, CDR2 YYNGEE, per germline. The CDR3 totals 15 residues. CDR3 loop: CASSVEGFSGNTIYF. The DNA of the CDR3 is TGTGCCAGCAGCGTAGAGGGCTTCTCTGGAAACACCATATATTTT.

The chain has TRBV6-1 and TRBJ1-1; 7 bases agree with TRBD1. The CDR3 consists of 14 residues. Trimming cost V 6 bases and J 4 bases; bases outside gene matches: 8. Germline lookup yields CDR1 MNHNS and CDR2 SASEGT. The CDR3 DNA reads TGTGCCAGCAGACCGGGCAGGGACAGCACTGAAGCTTTCTTT. This gives the protein CASRPGRDSTEAFF.

The V and J genes are TRBV20-1 and TRBJ2-6; D gene uncertain. The ends were cut back, 4 bases at V and 1 base at J, with 11 bases in the middle. The CDR3 is 15 residues long. The V gene's germline CDR1 is DFQATT and CDR2 SNEGSKA (reference sequence). CDR3 DNA: TGCAGTGCTAAACTGGCGGCGTCTGGGGCCAACGTCCTGACTTTC. The encoded protein is CSAKLAASGANVLTF.

This clonotype came up a few times. The V call is TRBV5-6, the J call TRBJ1-1; 9 bases map to TRBD1. This CDR3 has 15 amino acids. With 4 bases clipped from V and 7 bases from J, the junction kept 11 bases outside the gene matches. CDR1 SGHDT and CDR2 YYEEEE come from the germline V gene. The CDR3 coding sequence is TGTGCCAGCAGCCGGACAGGGGTGGATGTACTTGAAGCTTTCTTT. Its protein is CASSRTGVDVLEAFF.

There are a few counts of this clonotype. The chain carries TRBV10-3 and TRBJ2-7; 10 bases agree with TRBD1. The germline V gene encodes CDR1 ENHRY and CDR2 SYGVKD. The CDR3 runs to 14 residues. Trimming removed 6 bases from V and 7 bases from J; junction bases left unmatched: 9. The CDR3: CAIRTGQGYNEQYF. The CDR3 DNA sequence: TGTGCCATCAGAACGGGACAGGGGTACAATGAGCAGTACTTC.

The rearrangement joins TRBV11-2 to TRBJ2-4; D may be TRBD1 (6 bases). From germline, CDR1 is SGHAT and CDR2 FQNNGV. Trimming shortened V by 3 bases and J by 9 bases, and 15 bases separated the two germline ends. The CDR3 has 14 amino acids. CDR3 sequence (DNA): TGTGCCAGCAGCTTTGGTGGACAGAGGGCCATTCAGTACTTC. Amino acid sequence: CASSFGGQRAIQYF.

The table lists this clonotype with a few counts. The chain is built from TRBV28 and TRBJ2-7; tentatively, D is TRBD2 (7 bases). The CDR3 covers 14 residues. CDR1 and CDR2 (germline): MDHEN, SYDVKM. With 2 bases removed from V and 3 bases from J, the gap between germline ends came to 11 bases. For the CDR3, the DNA is TGTGCCAGCAGTTTAGGCGGGGGCATCTACGAGCAGTACTTC. It codes for CASSLGGGIYEQYF.

This chain links TRBV12-3 or TRBV12-4 with TRBJ2-4; 10 bases align to TRBD1. This CDR3 has 14 residues. V dropped 6 bases and J dropped 15; count of bases not matched to a gene: 14. CDR3 DNA: TGTGCCAGCAGGCGATCAGGCGACAGGGGGCCTTGGTACTTC. It is translated as CASRRSGDRGPWYF.

The J gene is TRBJ2-7, the V gene TRBV12-3 or TRBV12-4; D tentatively reads TRBD1 or TRBD2 (5 bases each). There are 13 residues in the CDR3. The germline V and J ends were trimmed by 3 bases and 6 bases, with 12 bases remaining between them. The CDR3: CASSFGAGTEQYF. The CDR3 DNA follows: TGTGCCAGCAGTTTCGGGGCAGGGACCGAGCAGTACTTC.

The V and J genes are TRBV20-1 and TRBJ2-5, with 8 bases matching TRBD1. The germline V gene encodes CDR1 DFQATT and CDR2 SNEGSKA (reference sequence). The V gene end was trimmed by 7 bases and the J gene end by 4 bases; junction bases not matched to a gene: 11. The CDR3 loop spans 14 amino acids. For the CDR3, the DNA is TGCAGTGTTATAGGACAGGGAACGTTAGAGACCCAGTACTTC. This translates into CSVIGQGTLETQYF.

V and J are TRBV20-1 and TRBJ1-4; D unresolved. The germline V gene has CDR1 DFQATT and CDR2 SNEGSKA (reference sequence). The CDR3 extends over 16 amino acids. The V end lost 0 bases, the J end lost 10 bases, and 21 bases lay between the germline ends. For the CDR3, the DNA is TGCAGTGCTAGAGATCCCGCCCCCTCCGAAAAAGGAAAACTGTTTTTT. Amino acids: CSARDPAPSEKGKLFF.